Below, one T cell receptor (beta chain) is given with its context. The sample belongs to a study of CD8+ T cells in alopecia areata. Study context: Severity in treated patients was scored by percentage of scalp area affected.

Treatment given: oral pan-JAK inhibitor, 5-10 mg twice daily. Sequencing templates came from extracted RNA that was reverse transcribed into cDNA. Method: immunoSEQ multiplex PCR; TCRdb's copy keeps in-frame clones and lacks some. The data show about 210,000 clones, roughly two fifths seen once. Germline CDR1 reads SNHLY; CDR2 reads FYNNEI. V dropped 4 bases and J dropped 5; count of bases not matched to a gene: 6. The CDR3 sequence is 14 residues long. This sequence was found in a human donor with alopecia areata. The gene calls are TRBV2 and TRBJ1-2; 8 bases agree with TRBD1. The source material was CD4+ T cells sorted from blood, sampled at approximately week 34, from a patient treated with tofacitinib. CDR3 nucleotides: TGTGCCAGCAGTGCCCGGGGACAGGCTTATGGCTACACCTTC. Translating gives CASSARGQAYGYTF. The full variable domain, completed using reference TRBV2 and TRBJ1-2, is EPEVTQTPSHQVTQMGQEVILRCVPISNHLYFYWYRQILGQKVEFLVSFYNNEISEKSEIFDDQFSVERPDGSNFTLKIRSTKLEDSAMYFCASSARGQAYGYTFGSGTRLTVV.